The subject of this entry is one T cell receptor beta chain. The antigen is not known. This sample stems from a study of PD-1 blockade in classical Hodgkin lymphoma. Broader study findings: Baseline diversity was lower in partial responders and progressors than complete responders. By C4D1, diversity of CD4+ TCRs had risen significantly, whereas that of CD8+ TCRs had not.

Time point defined: cycle 4 day 1 (C4D1), after less than 7 weeks of nivolumab. All patients relapsed after autologous stem cell transplantation, and brentuximab vedotin exposure varied. PBMCs, once thawed, yielded CD8+ T cells isolated by magnetic negative selection. The method was immunoSEQ multiplex PCR; TCRdb's version includes in-frame clones alone and lacks a portion of them. The sample yields approximately 1,500 clones, around three quarters seen once. This CDR3 has 16 amino acids. Trimming took 1 base from V and 5 from J, leaving 12 bases between them. Germline V gene data show CDR1 as SEHNR and CDR2 as FQNEAQ (reference sequence).

The starting material was CD8+ T cells from blood, obtained before the fourth cycle of nivolumab. The chain couples TRBV7-9 to TRBJ2-6; D might be TRBD1 or TRBD2, each matching 5 bases. This receptor was taken from a human donor with classical Hodgkin lymphoma. The donor label of this sample is uncertain. CDR3: CASSLVGDPRANVLTF. CDR3 DNA sequence: TGTGCCAGCAGCTTAGTTGGGGACCCCCGGGCCAACGTCCTGACTTTC.